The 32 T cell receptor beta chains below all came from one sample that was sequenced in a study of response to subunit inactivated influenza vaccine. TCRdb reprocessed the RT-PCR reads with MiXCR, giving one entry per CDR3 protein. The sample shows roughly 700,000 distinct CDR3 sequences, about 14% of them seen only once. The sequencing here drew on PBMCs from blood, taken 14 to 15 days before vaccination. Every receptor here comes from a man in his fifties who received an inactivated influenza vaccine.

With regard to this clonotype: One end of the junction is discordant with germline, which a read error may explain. The CDR3 region has the DNA TGTGACAGCAGTTTAGCACAGGGGTATCAGCCCCAGCATTTT. It is translated as CDSSLAQGYQPQHF. This chain joins TRBV12-3 or TRBV12-4 and TRBJ1-5, with 7 nucleotides matching TRBD1. The CDR3 has 14 amino acids.

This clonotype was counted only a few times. The CDR3 loop is CAISLGLRDYNEQFF. CDR3 bases: TGTGCCATCAGCCTCGGCCTGCGTGACTACAATGAGCAGTTCTTC. The V call is TRBV10-3, the J call TRBJ2-1; D gene uncertain. Deletions cut 6 bases from V and 3 bases from J, with 15 bases between. This CDR3 region has 15 residues. Germline lookup yields CDR1 ENHRY and CDR2 SYGVKD.

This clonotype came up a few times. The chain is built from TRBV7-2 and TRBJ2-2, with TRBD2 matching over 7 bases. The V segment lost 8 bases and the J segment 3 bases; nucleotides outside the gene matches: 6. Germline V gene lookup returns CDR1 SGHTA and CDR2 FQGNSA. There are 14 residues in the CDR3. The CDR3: CASRGGTYTGELFF. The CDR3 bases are TGTGCCAGCCGGGGAGGGACTTACACCGGGGAGCTGTTTTTT.

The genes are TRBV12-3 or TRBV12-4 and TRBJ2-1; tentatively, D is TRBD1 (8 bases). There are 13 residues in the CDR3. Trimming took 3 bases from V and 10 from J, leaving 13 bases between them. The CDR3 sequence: CASSFDRGGEQFF. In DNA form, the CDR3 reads TGTGCCAGCAGTTTCGACAGGGGAGGGGAGCAGTTCTTC.

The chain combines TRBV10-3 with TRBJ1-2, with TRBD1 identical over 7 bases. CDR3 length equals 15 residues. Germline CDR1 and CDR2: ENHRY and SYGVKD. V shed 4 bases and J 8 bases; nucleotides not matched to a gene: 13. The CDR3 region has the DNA TGTGCCATCAGTGTGTCCGCTCAGGGGGACGGAGGCTACACCTTC. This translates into CAISVSAQGDGGYTF.

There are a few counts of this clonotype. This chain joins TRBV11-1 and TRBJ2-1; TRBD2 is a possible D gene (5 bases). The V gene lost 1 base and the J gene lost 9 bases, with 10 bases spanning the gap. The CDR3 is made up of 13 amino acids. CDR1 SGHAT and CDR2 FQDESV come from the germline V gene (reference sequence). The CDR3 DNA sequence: TGTGCCAGCAGCTTAGACGGGGTGACTGAGCAGTTCTTC. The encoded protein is CASSLDGVTEQFF. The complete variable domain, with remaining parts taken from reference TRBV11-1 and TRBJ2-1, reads EAEVAQSPRYKITEKSQAVAFWCDPISGHATLYWYRQILGQGPELLVQFQDESVVDDSQLPKDRFSAERLKGVDSTLKIQPAELGDSAMYLCASSLDGVTEQFFGPGTRLTVL.

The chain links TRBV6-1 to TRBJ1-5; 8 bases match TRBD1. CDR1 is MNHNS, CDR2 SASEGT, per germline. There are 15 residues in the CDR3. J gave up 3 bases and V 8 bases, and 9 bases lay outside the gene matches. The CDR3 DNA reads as TGTGCCAGCTCCCTTATACAGGGGGTCAATCAGCCCCAGCATTTT. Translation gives CASSLIQGVNQPQHF.

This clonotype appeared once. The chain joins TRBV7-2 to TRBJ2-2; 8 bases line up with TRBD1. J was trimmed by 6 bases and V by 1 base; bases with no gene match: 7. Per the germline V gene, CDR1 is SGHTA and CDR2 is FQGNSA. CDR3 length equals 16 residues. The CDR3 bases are TGTGCCAGCAGCTTAGGTCCAGGGGGCATATCCGGGGAGCTGTTTTTT. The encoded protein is CASSLGPGGISGELFF.

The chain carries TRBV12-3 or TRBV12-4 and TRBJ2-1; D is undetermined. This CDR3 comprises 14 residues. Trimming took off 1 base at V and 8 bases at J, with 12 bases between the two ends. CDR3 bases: TGTGCCAGCAGTTTAGTCTCTCTCGGTTATGAGCAGTTCTTC. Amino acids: CASSLVSLGYEQFF.

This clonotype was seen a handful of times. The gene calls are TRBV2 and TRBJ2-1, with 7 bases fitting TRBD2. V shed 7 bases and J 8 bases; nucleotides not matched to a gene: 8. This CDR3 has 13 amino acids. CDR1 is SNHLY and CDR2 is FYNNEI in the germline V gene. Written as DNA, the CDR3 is TGTGCCAGCACCCGAGGTGGGGGGGATGAGCAGTTCTTC. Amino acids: CASTRGGGDEQFF.

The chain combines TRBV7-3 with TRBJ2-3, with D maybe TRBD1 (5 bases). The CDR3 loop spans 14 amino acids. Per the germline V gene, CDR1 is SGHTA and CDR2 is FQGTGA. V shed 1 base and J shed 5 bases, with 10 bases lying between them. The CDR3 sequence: CASSLRTQQDTQYF. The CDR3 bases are TGTGCCAGCAGCTTAAGGACACAACAAGATACGCAGTATTTT.

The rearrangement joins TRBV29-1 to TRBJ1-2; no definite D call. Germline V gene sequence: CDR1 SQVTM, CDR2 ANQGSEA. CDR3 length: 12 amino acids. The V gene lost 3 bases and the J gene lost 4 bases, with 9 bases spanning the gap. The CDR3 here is CSVEPAAYGYTF. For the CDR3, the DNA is TGCAGCGTTGAGCCGGCAGCCTATGGCTACACCTTC. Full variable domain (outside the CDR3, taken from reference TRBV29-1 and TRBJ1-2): SAVISQKPSRDICQRGTSLTIQCQVDSQVTMMFWYRQQPGQSLTLIATANQGSEATYESGFVIDKFPISRPNLTFSTLTVSNMSPEDSSIYLCSVEPAAYGYTFGSGTRLTVV.

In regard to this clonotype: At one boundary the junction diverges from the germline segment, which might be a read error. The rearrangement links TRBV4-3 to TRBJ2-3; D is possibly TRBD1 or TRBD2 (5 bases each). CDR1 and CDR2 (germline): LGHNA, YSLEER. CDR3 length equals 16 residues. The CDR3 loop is CACSQGEGWTTDTQYF. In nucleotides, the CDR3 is TGCGCCTGCAGCCAAGGAGAGGGGTGGACGACAGATACGCAGTATTTT.

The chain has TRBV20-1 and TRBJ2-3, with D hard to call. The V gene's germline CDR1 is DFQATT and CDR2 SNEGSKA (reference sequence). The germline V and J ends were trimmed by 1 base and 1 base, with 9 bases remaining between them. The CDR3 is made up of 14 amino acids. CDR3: CSARGRAGTDTQYF. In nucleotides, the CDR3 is TGCAGTGCTAGAGGTCGGGCGGGCACAGATACGCAGTATTTT.

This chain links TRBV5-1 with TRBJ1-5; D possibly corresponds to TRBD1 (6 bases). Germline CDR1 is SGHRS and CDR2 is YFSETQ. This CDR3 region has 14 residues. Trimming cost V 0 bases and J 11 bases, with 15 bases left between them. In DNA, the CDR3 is TGCGCCAGCAGCTTGGCGTCAGGGGAAGGGGCCCAGCATTTT. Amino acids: CASSLASGEGAQHF.

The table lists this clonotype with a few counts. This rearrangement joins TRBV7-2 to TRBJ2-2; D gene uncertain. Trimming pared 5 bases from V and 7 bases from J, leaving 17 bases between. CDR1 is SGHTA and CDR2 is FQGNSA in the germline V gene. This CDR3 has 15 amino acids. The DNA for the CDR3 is TGTGCCAGCAGCCCGGGCCTGGGGATAGTCGGGGAGCTGTTTTTT. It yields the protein CASSPGLGIVGELFF.

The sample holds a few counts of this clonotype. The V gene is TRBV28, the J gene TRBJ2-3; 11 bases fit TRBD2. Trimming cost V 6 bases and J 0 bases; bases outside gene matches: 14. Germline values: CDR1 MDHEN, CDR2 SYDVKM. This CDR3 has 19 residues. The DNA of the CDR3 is TGTGCCAGCAGGCCATCGGGACTAGCGGCTCTGACTAGCACAGATACGCAGTATTTT. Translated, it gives CASRPSGLAALTSTDTQYF.

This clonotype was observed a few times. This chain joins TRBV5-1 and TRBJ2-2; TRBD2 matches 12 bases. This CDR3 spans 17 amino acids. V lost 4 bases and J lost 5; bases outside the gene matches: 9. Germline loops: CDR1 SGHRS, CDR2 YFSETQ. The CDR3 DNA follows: TGCGCCAGCAGCCCCCTACCAGGACTAGCGGGGACCGGGGAGCTGTTTTTT. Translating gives CASSPLPGLAGTGELFF. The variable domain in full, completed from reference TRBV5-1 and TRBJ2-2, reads KAGVTQTPRYLIKTRGQQVTLSCSPISGHRSVSWYQQTPGQGLQFLFEYFSETQRNKGNFPGRFSGRQFSNSRSEMNVSTLELGDSALYLCASSPLPGLAGTGELFFGEGSRLTVL.

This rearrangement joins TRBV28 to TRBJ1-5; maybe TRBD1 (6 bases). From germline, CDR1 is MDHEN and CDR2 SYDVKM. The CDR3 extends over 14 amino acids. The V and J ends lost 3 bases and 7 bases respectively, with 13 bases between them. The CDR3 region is CASSFTQGLQPQHF. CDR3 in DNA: TGTGCCAGCAGTTTTACGCAGGGGTTGCAGCCCCAGCATTTT.

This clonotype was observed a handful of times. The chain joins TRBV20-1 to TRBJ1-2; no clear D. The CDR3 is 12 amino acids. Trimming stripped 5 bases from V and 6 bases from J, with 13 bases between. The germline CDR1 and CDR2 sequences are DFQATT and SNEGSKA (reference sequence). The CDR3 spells CSALTPSDGYTF. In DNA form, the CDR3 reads TGCAGTGCTCTGACACCTTCTGATGGCTACACCTTC.

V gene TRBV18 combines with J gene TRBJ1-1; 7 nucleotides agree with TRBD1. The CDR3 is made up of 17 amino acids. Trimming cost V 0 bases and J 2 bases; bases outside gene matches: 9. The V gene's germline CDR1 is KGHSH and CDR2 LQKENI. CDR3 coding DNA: TGTGCCAGCTCACCACCGACAGGGCTACGGGATAACACTGAAGCTTTCTTT. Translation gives CASSPPTGLRDNTEAFF.

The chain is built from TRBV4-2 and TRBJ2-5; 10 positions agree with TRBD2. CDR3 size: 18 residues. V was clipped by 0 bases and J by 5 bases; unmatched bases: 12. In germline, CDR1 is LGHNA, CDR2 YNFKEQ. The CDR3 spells CASSQDLSGGAYSETQYF. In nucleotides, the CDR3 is TGTGCCAGCAGCCAAGATTTGAGCGGGGGGGCCTACTCGGAGACCCAGTACTTC.

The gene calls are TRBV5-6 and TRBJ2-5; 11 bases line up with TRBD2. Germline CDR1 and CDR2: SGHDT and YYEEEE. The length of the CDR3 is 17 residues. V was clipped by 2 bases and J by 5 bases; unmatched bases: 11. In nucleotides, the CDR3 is TGTGCCAGCAGCTTCTTGACTAGCGGGGCCCTCGGGGAGACCCAGTACTTC. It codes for CASSFLTSGALGETQYF.

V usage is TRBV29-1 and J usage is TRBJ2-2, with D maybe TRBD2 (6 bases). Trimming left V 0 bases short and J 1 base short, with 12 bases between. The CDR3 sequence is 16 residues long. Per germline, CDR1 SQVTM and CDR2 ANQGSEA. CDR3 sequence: CSVEDRGSGNTGELFF. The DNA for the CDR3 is TGCAGCGTTGAAGATCGTGGTAGCGGGAACACCGGGGAGCTGTTTTTT.

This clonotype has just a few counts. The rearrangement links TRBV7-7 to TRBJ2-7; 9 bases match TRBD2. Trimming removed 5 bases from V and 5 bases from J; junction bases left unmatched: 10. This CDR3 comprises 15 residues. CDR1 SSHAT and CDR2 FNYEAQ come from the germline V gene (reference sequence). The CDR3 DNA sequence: TGTGCCAGCAGCACCGGGACTAGCAGTGTCAACGAGCAGTACTTC. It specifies CASSTGTSSVNEQYF.

CDR3 in amino acids: CASSPGIYEQYF. The CDR3 bases are TGTGCCAGCTCACCAGGGATCTACGAGCAGTACTTC. The rearrangement links TRBV18 to TRBJ2-7; no clear D. The V end lost 2 bases, the J end lost 3 bases, and 5 bases lay between the germline ends. This CDR3 has 12 amino acids. Germline V gives CDR1 KGHSH, CDR2 LQKENI.

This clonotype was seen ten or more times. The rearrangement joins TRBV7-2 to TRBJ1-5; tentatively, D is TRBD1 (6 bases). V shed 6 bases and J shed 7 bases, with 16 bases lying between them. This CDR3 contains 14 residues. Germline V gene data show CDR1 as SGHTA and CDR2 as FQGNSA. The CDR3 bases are TGTGCCAGCAGTTTCCTACAGGGAGGGCAGCCCCAGCATTTT. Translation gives CASSFLQGGQPQHF.

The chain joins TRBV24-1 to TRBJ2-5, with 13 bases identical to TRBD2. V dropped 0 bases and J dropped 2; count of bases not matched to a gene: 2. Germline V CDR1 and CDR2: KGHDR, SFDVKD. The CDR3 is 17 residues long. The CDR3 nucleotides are TGTGCCACCAGTGATTTGCGGACTAGCGGGGGACAAGAGACCCAGTACTTC. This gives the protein CATSDLRTSGGQETQYF.

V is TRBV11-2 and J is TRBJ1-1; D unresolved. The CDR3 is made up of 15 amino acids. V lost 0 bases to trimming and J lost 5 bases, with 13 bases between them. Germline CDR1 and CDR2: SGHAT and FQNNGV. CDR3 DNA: TGTGCCAGCAGCTTAGAGGGCACCCCCAGTACTGAAGCTTTCTTT. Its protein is CASSLEGTPSTEAFF.

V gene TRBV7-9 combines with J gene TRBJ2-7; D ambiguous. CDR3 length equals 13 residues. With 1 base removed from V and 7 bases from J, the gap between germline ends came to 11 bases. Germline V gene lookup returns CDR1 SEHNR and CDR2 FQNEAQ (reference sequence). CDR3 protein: CASSLGLRGEQYF. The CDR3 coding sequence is TGTGCCAGCAGCTTAGGTTTGCGAGGAGAGCAGTACTTC.

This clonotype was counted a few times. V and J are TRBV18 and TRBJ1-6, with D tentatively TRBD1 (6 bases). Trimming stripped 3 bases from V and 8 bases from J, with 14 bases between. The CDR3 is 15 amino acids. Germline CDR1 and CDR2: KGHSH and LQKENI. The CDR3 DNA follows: TGTGCCAGCTCACCGGGTACCAACAGGGATTCACCCCTCCACTTT. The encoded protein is CASSPGTNRDSPLHF. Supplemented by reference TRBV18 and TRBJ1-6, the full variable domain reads NAGVMQNPRHLVRRRGQEARLRCSPMKGHSHVYWYRQLPEEGLKFMVYLQKENIIDESGMPKERFSAEFPKEGPSILRIQQVVRGDSAAYFCASSPGTNRDSPLHFGNGTRLTVT.

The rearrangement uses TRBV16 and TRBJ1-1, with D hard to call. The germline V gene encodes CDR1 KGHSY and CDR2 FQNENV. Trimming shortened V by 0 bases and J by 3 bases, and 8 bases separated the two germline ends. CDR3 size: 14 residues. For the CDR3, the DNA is TGTGCCAGCAGCCAATCCCCCAGTTACACTGAAGCTTTCTTT. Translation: CASSQSPSYTEAFF.